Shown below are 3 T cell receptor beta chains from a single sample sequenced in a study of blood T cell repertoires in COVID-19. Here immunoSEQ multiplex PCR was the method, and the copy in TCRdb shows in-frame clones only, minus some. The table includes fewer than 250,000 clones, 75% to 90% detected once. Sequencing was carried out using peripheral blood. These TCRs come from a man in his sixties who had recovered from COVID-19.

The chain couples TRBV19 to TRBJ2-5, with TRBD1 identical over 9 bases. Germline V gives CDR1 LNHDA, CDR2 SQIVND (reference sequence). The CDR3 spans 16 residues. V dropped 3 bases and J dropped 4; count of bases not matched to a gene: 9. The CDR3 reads CASSIQLTGGRETQYF. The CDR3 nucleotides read TGTGCCAGTAGTATCCAATTGACAGGGGGACGAGAGACCCAGTACTTC.

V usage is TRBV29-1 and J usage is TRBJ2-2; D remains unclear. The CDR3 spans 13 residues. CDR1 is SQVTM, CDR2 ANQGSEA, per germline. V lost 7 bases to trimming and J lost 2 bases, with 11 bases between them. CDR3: CSAMRINTGELFF. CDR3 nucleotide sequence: TGCAGCGCCATGAGGATAAACACCGGGGAGCTGTTTTTT.

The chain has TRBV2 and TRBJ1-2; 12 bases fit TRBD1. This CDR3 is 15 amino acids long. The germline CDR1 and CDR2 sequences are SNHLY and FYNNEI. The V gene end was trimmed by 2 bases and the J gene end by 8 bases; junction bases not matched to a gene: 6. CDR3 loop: CASSERRDRGRGYTF. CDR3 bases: TGTGCCAGCAGTGAACGGCGGGACAGGGGGCGCGGCTACACCTTC.